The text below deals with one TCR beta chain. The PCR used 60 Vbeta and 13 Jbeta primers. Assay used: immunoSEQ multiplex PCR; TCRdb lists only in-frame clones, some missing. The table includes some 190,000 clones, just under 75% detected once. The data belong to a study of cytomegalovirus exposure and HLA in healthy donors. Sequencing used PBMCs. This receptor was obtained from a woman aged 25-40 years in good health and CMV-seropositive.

CDR3 loop: CASILQGGYGYTF. CDR3 in DNA: TGTGCCAGCATATTACAGGGTGGCTATGGCTACACCTTC. The chain joins TRBV2 to TRBJ1-2; a possible D gene is TRBD1 (6 bases). Germline V gene sequence: CDR1 SNHLY, CDR2 FYNNEI. This CDR3 has 13 amino acids. Trimming stripped 7 bases from V and 4 bases from J, with 13 bases between.